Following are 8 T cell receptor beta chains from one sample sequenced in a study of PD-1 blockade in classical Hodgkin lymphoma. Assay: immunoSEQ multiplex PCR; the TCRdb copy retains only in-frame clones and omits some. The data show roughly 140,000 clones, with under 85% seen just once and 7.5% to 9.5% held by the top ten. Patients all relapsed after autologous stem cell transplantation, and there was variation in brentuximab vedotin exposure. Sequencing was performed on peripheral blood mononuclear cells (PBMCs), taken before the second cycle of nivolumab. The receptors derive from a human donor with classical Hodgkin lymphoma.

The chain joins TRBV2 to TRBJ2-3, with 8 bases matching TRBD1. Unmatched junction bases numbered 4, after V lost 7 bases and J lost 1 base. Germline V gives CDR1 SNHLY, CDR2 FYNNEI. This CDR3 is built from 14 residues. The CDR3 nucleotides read TGTGCCAGCAAAGTGACAGGGGGCACAGATACGCAGTATTTT. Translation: CASKVTGGTDTQYF.

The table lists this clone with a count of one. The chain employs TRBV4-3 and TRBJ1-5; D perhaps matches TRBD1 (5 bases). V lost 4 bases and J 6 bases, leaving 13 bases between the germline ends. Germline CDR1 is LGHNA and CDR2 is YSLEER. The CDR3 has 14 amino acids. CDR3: CASSPLLGGQPQHF. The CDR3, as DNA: TGCGCCAGCAGCCCACTCCTGGGGGGTCAGCCCCAGCATTTT.

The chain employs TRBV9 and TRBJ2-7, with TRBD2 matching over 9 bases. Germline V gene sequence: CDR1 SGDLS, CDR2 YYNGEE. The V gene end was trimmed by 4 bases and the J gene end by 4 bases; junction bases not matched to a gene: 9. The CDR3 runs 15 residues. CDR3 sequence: CASSPWGSGSYEQYF. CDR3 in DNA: TGTGCCAGCAGCCCCTGGGGTAGCGGGAGTTACGAGCAGTACTTC.

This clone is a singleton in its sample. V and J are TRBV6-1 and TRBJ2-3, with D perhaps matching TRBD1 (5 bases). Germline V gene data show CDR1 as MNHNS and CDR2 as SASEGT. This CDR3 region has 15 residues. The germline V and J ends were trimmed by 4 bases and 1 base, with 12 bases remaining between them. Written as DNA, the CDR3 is TGTGCCAGCAGTGTTCAGGGTGGGGGCACAGATACGCAGTATTTT. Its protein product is CASSVQGGGTDTQYF.

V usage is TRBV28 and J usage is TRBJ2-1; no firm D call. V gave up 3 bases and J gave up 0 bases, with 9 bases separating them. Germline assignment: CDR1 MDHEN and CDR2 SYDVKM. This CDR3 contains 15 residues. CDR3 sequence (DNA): TGTGCCAGCAGTTTGTTCCAGGCCTCCTACAATGAGCAGTTCTTC. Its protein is CASSLFQASYNEQFF.

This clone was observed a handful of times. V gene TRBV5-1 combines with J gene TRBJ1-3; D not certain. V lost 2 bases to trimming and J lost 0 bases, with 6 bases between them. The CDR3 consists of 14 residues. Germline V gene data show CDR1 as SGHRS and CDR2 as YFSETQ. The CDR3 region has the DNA TGCGCCAGCAGCTTCGGCCTCTCTGGAAACACCATATATTTT. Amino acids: CASSFGLSGNTIYF.

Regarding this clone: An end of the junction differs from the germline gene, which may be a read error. The CDR3 DNA reads TGTGCTAGCAGCTTATGGGCCCCCGGGGAAGAGACCCAGTACTTC. It specifies CASSLWAPGEETQYF. The chain employs TRBV7-7 and TRBJ2-5, with D possibly TRBD2 on 5 matching bases. From germline, CDR1 is SSHAT and CDR2 FNYEAQ (reference sequence). This CDR3 is built from 15 residues. Looking up the rest from reference TRBV7-7 and TRBJ2-5 gives the full variable domain: GAGVSQSPRYKVTKRGQDVTLRCDPISSHATLYWYQQALGQGPEFLTYFNYEAQPDKSGLPSDRFSAERPEGSISTLTIQRTEQRDSAMYRCASSLWAPGEETQYFGPGTRLLVL.

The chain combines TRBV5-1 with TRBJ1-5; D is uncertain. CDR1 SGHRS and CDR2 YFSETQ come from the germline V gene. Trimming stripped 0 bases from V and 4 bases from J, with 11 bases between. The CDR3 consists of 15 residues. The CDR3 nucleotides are TGCGCCAGCAGCTTGGACGGAACCAGAAATCAGCCCCAGCATTTT. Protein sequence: CASSLDGTRNQPQHF.